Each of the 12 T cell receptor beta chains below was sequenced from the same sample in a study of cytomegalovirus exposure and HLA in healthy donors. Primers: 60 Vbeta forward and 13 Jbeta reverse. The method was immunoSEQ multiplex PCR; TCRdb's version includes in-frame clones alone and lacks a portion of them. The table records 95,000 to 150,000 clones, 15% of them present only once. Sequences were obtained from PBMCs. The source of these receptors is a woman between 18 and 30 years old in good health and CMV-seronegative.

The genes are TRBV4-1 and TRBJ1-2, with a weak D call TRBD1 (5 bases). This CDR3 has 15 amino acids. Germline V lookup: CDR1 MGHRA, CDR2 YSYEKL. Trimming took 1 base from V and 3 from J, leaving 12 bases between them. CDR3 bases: TGCGCCAGCAGCCAAGTTAAGGGGATGGACTATGGCTACACCTTC. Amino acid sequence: CASSQVKGMDYGYTF.

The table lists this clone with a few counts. In nucleotides, the CDR3 is TGCAGCGTTGCCGGACTAGCGGAAAACTACGAGCAGTACTTC. Translated, it gives CSVAGLAENYEQYF. The chain recombines TRBV29-1 with TRBJ2-7; 10 bases agree with TRBD2. V lost 4 bases, J lost 3 bases, and 6 bases stayed unmatched. Germline V gene lookup returns CDR1 SQVTM and CDR2 ANQGSEA. The CDR3 contains 14 residues.

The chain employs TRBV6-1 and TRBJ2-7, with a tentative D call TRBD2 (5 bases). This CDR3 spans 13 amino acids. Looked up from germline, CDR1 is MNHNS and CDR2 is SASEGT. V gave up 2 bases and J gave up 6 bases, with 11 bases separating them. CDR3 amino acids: CASSERSEGEQYF. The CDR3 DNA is TGTGCCAGCAGTGAAAGATCCGAGGGCGAGCAGTACTTC.

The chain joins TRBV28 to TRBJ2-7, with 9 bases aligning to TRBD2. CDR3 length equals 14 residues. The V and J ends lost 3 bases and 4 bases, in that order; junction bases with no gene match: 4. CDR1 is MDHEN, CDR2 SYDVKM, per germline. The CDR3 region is CASSFSTSGYEQYF. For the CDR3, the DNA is TGTGCCAGCAGTTTTTCGACTAGCGGTTACGAGCAGTACTTC.

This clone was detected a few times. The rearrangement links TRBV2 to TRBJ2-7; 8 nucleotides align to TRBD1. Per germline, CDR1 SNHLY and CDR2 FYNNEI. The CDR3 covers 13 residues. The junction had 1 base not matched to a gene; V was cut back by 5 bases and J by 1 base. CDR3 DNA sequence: TGTGCCAGCAGTACAGGGGGTTCCTACGAGCAGTACTTC. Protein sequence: CASSTGGSYEQYF.

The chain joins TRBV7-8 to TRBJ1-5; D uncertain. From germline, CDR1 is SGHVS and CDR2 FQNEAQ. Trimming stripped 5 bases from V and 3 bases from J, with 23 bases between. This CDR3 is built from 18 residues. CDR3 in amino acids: CASSPPLFDGRPNQPQHF. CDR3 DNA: TGTGCCAGCAGCCCTCCCCTTTTTGACGGCAGGCCCAATCAGCCCCAGCATTTT.

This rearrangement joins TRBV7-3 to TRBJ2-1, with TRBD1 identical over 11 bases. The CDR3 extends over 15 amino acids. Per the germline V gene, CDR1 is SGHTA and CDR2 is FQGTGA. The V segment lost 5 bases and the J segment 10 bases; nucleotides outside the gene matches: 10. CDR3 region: CASSGTGGFVLEQFF. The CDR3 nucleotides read TGTGCCAGCAGCGGGACAGGGGGTTTCGTGTTAGAGCAGTTCTTC. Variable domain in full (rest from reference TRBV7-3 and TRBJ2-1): GAGVSQTPSNKVTEKGKYVELRCDPISGHTALYWYRQSLGQGPEFLIYFQGTGAADDSGLPNDRFFAVRPEGSVSTLKIQRTERGDSAVYLCASSGTGGFVLEQFFGPGTRLTVL.

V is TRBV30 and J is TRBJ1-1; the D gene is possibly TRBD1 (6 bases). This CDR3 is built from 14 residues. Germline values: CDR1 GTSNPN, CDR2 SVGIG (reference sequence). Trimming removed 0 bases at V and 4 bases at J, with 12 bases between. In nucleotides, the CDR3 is TGTGCCTGGAGTGTGGACAGATCGGGCACTGAAGCTTTCTTT. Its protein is CAWSVDRSGTEAFF.

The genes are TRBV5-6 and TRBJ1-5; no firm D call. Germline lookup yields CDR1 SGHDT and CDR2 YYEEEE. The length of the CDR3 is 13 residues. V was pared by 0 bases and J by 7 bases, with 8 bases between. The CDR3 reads CASSLELEQPQHF. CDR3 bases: TGTGCCAGCAGCTTGGAATTAGAACAGCCCCAGCATTTT.

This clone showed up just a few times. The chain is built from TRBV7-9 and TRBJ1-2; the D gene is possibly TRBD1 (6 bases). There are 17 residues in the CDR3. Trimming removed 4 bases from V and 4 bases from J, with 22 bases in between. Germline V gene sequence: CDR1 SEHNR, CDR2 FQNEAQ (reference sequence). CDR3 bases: TGTGCCAGCAGCTCCCGATCGTCAGTTCAGGGGAGCTATGGCTACACCTTC. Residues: CASSSRSSVQGSYGYTF.

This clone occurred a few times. This chain's CDR3 is CASRPVGVRVNYGYTF. The CDR3 nucleotides are TGTGCCAGCAGACCTGTGGGCGTCAGGGTAAACTATGGCTACACCTTC. The rearrangement joins TRBV27 to TRBJ1-2; the D gene is possibly TRBD1 (5 bases). The V end lost 6 bases, the J end lost 2 bases, and 19 bases lay between the germline ends. The CDR3 has 16 amino acids. Germline V gene data show CDR1 as MNHEY and CDR2 as SMNVEV (reference sequence).

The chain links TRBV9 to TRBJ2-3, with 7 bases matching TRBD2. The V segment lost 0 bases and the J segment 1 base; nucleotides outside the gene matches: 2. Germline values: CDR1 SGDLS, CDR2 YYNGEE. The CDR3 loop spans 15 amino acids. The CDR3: CASSVGAGGTDTQYF. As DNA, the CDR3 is TGTGCCAGCAGCGTAGGGGCGGGGGGCACAGATACGCAGTATTTT.